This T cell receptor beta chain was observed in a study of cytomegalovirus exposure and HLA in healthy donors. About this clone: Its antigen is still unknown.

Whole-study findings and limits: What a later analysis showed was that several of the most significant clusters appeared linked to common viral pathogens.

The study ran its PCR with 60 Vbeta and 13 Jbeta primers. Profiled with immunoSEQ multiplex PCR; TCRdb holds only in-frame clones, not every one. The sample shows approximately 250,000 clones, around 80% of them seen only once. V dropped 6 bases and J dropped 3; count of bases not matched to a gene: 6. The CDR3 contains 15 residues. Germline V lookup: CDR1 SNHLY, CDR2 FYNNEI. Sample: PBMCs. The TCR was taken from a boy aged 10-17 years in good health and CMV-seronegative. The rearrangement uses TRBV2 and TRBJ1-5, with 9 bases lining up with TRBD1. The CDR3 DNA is TGTGCCAGCAGGACGGGACAGGGATTCAATCAGCCCCAGCATTTT. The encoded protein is CASRTGQGFNQPQHF.